This TCR beta chain was sequenced for a study of OX40 agonist ivuxolimab in advanced cancers. About the study: Checkpoint inhibitors had been given previously to under 50% of patients. Three patients showed partial responses: one hepatocellular carcinoma and two cutaneous melanoma cases. Broader study findings: The study did not work out the antigen specificity of the expanded peripheral T cells.

Some clones are missing from TCRdb's copy, which holds only in-frame ones; the method was immunoSEQ multiplex PCR. The sample lists about 120,000 clones; 85% to 90% were seen once. The CDR3 is made up of 14 amino acids. CDR1 and CDR2 from the germline V gene are MDHEN and SYDVKM. Deletions cut 7 bases from V and 0 bases from J, with 12 bases between. Regarding this clone: No antigen is known for it.

This chain uses TRBV28 with TRBJ2-5; D is uncertain. This TCR came from an adult with an advanced solid tumor such as melanoma, head and neck, liver or kidney cancer. Material: CD4+ or CD8+ T cells sorted from blood, obtained in a trial of the OX40 agonist ivuxolimab. The CDR3 here is CASKPAGYQETQYF. The CDR3 nucleotides are TGTGCCAGCAAACCCGCCGGGTACCAAGAGACCCAGTACTTC.